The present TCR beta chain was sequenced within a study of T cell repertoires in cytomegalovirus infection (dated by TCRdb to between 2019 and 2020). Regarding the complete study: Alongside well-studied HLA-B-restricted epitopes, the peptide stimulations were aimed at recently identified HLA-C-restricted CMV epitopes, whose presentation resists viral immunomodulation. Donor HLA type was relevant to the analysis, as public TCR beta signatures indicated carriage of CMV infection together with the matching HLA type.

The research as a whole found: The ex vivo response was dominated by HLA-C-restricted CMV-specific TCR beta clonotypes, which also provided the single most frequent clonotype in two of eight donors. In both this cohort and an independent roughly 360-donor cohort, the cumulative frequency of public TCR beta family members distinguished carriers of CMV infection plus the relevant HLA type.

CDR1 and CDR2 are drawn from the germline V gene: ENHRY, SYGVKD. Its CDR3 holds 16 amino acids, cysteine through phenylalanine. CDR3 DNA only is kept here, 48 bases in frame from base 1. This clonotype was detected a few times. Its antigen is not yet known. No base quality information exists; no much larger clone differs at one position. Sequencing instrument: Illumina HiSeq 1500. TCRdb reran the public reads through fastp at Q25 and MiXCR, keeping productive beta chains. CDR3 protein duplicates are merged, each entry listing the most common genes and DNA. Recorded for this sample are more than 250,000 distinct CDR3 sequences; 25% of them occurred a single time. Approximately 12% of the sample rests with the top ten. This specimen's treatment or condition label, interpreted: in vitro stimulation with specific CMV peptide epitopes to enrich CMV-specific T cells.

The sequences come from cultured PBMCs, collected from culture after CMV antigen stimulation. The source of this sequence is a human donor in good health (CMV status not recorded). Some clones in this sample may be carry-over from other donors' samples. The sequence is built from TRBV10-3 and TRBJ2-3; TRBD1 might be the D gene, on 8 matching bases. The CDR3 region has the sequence CATRGGGRGREDTQYF. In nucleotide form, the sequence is TGTGCAACCAGAGGGGGGGGCAGGGGGCGCGAAGATACGCAGTATTTT.